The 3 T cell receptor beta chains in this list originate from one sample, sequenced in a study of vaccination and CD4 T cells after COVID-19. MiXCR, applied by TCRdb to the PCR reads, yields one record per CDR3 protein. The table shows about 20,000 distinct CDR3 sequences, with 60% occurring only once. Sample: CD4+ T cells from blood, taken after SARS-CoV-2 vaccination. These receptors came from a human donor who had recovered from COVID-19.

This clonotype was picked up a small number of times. The CDR3 spells CASGGSGQETQYF. The CDR3 coding sequence is TGTGCCAGCGGAGGCTCAGGCCAAGAGACCCAGTACTTC. V and J are TRBV7-6 and TRBJ2-5, with D perhaps TRBD2 (5 bases). The CDR3 contains 13 residues. The germline gives CDR1 SGHVS, CDR2 FNYEAQ. V lost 8 bases and J 1 base, leaving 11 bases between the germline ends. The full variable domain, completed using reference TRBV7-6 and TRBJ2-5, is GAGVSQSPRYKVTKRGQDVALRCDPISGHVSLYWYRQALGQGPEFLTYFNYEAQQDKSGLPNDRFSAERPEGSISTLTIQRTEQRDSAMYRCASGGSGQETQYFGPGTRLLVL.

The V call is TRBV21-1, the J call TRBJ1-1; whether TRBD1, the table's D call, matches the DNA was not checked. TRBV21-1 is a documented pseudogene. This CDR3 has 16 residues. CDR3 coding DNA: TGTGCCAGCAGCATGAAGGGGGGACACCTGAACACTGAAGCTTTCTTT. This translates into CASSMKGGHLNTEAFF.

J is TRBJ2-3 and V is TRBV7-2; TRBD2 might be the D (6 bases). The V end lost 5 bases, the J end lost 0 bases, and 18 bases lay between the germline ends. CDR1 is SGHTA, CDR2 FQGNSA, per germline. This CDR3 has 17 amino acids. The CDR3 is CASSMPLSGTSTDTQYF. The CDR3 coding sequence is TGTGCCAGCAGCATGCCTCTTTCGGGGACTAGCACAGATACGCAGTATTTT.